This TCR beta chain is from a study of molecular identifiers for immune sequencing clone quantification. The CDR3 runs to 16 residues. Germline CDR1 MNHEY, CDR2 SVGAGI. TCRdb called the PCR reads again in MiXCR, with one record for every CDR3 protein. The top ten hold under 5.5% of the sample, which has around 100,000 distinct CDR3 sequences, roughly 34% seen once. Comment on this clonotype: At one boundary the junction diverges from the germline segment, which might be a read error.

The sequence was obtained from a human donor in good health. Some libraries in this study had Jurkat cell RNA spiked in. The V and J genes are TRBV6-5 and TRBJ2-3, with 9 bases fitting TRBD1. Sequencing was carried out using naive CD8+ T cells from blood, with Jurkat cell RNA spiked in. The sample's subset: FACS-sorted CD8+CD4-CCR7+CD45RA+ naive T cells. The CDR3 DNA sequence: TGTGCCAGCAGACCCGGACAGGGGTTATGGGCAGATACGCTGTATTTT. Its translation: CASRPGQGLWADTLYF.